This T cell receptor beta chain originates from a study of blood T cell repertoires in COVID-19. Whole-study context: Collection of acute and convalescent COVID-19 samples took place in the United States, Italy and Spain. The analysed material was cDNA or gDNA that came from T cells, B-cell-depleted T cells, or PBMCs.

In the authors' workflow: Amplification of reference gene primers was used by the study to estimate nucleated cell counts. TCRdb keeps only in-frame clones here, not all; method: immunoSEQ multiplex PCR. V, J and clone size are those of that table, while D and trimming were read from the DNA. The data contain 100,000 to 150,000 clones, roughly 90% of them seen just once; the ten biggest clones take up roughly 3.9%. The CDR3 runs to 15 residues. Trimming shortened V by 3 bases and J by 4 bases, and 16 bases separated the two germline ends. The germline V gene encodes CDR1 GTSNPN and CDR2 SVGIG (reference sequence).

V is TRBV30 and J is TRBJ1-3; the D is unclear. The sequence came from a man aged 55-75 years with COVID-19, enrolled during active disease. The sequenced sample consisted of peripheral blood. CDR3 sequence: CAWSPIRTYGNTIYF. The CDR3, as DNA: TGTGCCTGGAGCCCCATCCGAACCTACGGAAACACCATATATTTT.